This T cell receptor beta chain was captured in a study of beta chain features in type 1 diabetes. Study observations and caveats: People with Type 1 diabetes carried modestly yet significantly shorter TCRB CDR3s in all four CD4+ subsets. Among patients, naive, central memory and Treg TCRB repertoires appeared more similar than among healthy donors.

It was via CD45RO/CCR7/CD25/CD127/CD95/CD27 that CD4+ naive, central memory, regulatory and stem cell-like memory cells were sorted. Of note for this clone: Its cognate antigen is unknown.

What was sequenced were expressed TCRB transcripts, since all of the isolated RNA had been reverse transcribed. Data came from immunoSEQ multiplex PCR; TCRdb stores just in-frame clones and leaves some out. Of about 660,000 clones listed, about 14% are singletons. V was pared by 7 bases and J by 4 bases, with 8 bases of the junction left unmatched. The germline V gene has CDR1 MDHEN and CDR2 SYDVKM. The CDR3 length is 14 residues. V is TRBV28 and J is TRBJ2-3, with 7 bases identical to TRBD1. The origin of this receptor is a man between 18 and 35 years old with type 1 diabetes. The sequencing sample was made of naive CD4+ T cells from blood. CDR3 sequence reads: CASKGGGLPDTQYF. CDR3 in DNA: TGTGCCAGCAAAGGGGGCGGACTCCCAGATACGCAGTATTTT. The full variable domain, its missing parts supplied by reference TRBV28 and TRBJ2-3, is DVKVTQSSRYLVKRTGEKVFLECVQDMDHENMFWYRQDPGLGLRLIYFSYDVKMKEKGDIPEGYSVSREKKERFSLILESASTNQTSMYLCASKGGGLPDTQYFGPGTRLTVL.